The subject of this entry is one T cell receptor (beta chain). This entry is derived from a study of blood T cell repertoires in COVID-19. Looking at the study overall: Italy, Spain and the United States were the sources of the convalescent and acute COVID-19 samples. T cells, B-cell-depleted T cells, or PBMCs supplied cDNA or gDNA.

TCRdb keeps only in-frame clones here, not all; method: immunoSEQ multiplex PCR. The data show roughly 210,000 clones, about 88% seen once. The CDR3 loop spans 16 amino acids. Specimen: peripheral blood. The sequence was obtained from a man in his 70s with acute or convalescent COVID-19. The chain has TRBV21-1 and TRBJ2-2; the DNA was not used to check the table's D call, TRBD2. TRBV21-1 is flagged as a pseudogene. The CDR3 sequence: CASLIWREGLPGELFF. DNA for the CDR3: TGTGCCAGCCTGATCTGGCGGGAGGGCCTACCCGGGGAGCTGTTTTTT.